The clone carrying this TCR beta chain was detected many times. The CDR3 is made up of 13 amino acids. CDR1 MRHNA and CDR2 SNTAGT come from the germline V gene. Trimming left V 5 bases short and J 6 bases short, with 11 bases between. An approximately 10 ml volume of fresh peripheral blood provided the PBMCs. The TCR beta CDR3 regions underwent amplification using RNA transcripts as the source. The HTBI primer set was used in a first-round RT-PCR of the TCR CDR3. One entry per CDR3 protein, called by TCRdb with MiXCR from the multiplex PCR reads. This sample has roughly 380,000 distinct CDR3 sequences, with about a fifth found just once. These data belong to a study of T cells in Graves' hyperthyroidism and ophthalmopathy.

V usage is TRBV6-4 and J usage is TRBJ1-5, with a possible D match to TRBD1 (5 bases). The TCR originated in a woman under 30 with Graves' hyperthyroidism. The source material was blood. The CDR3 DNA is TGTGCCAGCAGTCCAGACAGTACTCAGCCCCAGCATTTT. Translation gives CASSPDSTQPQHF.